The clone carrying this T cell receptor (beta chain) was seen just once. The sample originates from a study of blood T cell repertoires in COVID-19. Overall study context: T cells, B-cell-depleted T cells, or PBMCs provided the cDNA or gDNA that served as material.

Profiling relied on immunoSEQ multiplex PCR, and the TCRdb table lists in-frame clones only, not all of them. The sample includes 97,000 or so clones, roughly 82% of them seen just once. Germline lookup yields CDR1 MNHEY and CDR2 SMNVEV (reference sequence). The ends lost 0 bases at V and 8 bases at J; junction bases unmatched: 2. The CDR3 covers 14 residues. Sequencing used peripheral blood. The rearrangement uses TRBV27 and TRBJ1-2, with 11 bases identical to TRBD1. This sequence originates from a man in his 70s with active or convalescent COVID-19. In DNA form, the CDR3 reads TGTGCCAGCAGTTTATCCGGGACAGGGGGAGGCTACACCTTC. It translates to CASSLSGTGGGYTF.